Included here is one TCR beta chain sequence, with context. This record comes from a study of blood T cell repertoires in COVID-19. Study information: Samples of COVID-19 (acute and convalescent) were obtained from the United States, Italy and Spain. PBMCs, B-cell-depleted T cells, or T cells were the source of the cDNA or gDNA that made up the material.

Trimming took 4 bases from V and 9 from J; bases not matched to a gene: 15. Germline V gene sequence: CDR1 SGHRS, CDR2 YFSETQ. CDR3 size: 16 residues. The protocol was immunoSEQ multiplex PCR, while the TCRdb copy is restricted to in-frame clones and leaves out a portion. Of fewer than 110,000 clones in the sample, approximately 80% were seen once. The sequence derives from a human donor in a cohort sampled during active COVID-19. The V call is TRBV5-1, the J call TRBJ2-1, with 8 bases aligning to TRBD2. The source material was peripheral blood. The DNA of the CDR3 is TGCGCCAGCAGCCGAAGGACTAGCCAGGGAATTGGTGAGCAGTTCTTC. Translating it yields CASSRRTSQGIGEQFF.